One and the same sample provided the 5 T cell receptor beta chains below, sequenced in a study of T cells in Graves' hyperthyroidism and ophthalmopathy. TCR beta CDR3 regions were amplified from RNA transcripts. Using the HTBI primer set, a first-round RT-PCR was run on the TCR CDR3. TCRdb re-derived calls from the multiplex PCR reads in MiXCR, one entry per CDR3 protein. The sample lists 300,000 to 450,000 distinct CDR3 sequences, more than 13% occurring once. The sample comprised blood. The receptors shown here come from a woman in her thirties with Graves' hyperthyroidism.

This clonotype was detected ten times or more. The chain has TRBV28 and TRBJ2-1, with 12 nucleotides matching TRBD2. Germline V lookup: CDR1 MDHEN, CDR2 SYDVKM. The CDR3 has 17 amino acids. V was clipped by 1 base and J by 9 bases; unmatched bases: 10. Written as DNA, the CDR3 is TGTGCCAGCAGTTTATATCTAGCGGGAGGGCCGGTTATTGAGCAGTTCTTC. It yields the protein CASSLYLAGGPVIEQFF.

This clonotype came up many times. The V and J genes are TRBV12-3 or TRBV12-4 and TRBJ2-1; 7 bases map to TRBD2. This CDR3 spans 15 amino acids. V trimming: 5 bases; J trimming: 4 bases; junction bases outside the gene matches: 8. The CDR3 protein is CASSGERGSYNEQFF. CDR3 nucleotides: TGTGCCAGCAGTGGGGAGCGGGGATCGTACAATGAGCAGTTCTTC.

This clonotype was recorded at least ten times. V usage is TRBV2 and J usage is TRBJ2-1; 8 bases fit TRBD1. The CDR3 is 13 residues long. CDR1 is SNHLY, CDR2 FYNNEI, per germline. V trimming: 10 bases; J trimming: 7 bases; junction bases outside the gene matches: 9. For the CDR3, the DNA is TGTGCCAACCGCGGACAGGGTGGGAATGAGCAGTTCTTC. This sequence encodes CANRGQGGNEQFF.

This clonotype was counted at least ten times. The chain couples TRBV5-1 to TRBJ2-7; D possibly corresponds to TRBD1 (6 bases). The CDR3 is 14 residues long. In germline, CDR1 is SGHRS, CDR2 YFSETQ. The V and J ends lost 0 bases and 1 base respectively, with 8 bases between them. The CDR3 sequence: CASSLVGASYEQYF. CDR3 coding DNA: TGCGCCAGCAGCTTGGTGGGGGCATCCTACGAGCAGTACTTC.

The DNA of the CDR3 is TGTGCCAGCAGCCCTAGCGGGACTCGTGAGCGCAATGAGCAGTTCTTC. Translation: CASSPSGTRERNEQFF. The chain has TRBV7-3 and TRBJ2-1; 9 bases agree with TRBD2. CDR3 length: 16 amino acids. The germline V gene has CDR1 SGHTA and CDR2 FQGTGA. The ends lost 5 bases at V and 6 bases at J; junction bases unmatched: 11.